This T cell receptor beta chain was identified during a study of cytomegalovirus exposure and HLA in healthy donors. Regarding the study as a whole: Cytomegalovirus status, reportedly, was diagnosed with high specificity and sensitivity by the classifier. Solely CMV serostatus was available to characterize immune exposure.

PCR was performed using 60 Vbeta and 13 Jbeta primers. In the original analysis: Some 80 million unique TCR beta chains, 8.5 million to 14 million shared, were counted in a later analysis. This table comes from immunoSEQ multiplex PCR, and its TCRdb copy is limited to in-frame clones, with some not included. The D gene and trimming were derived from the DNA, and the V and J assignments and clone size from that table. Of approximately 170,000 clones in the sample, around 83% are singletons; the top ten hold 2.5%. In the case of this clone: Antigen specificity is unknown.

The CDR3 totals 14 residues. CDR1 is SGHNT and CDR2 is YYREEE in the germline V gene (reference sequence). Trimming took 3 bases from V and 0 from J, leaving 9 bases between them. The chain carries TRBV5-4 and TRBJ1-1; perhaps TRBD1 as D (5 bases). This TCR came from a man aged 25-45 years in good health and CMV-seropositive. Sequenced material: PBMCs. The CDR3 nucleotides are TGTGCCAGCAGCTGGGGGGGGGTGAACACTGAAGCTTTCTTT. Its translation: CASSWGGVNTEAFF.